This T cell receptor (beta chain) was sequenced during a study of tissue T cells after allogeneic stem cell transplantation. A remark on this clone: The antigen remains unidentified.

The protocol was immunoSEQ multiplex PCR, while the TCRdb copy is restricted to in-frame clones and leaves out a portion. The sample lists several thousand clones; roughly 56% were seen once. General study findings and limits: Some tissue clones might be persisting host cells; their alloreactivity or antigen specificity was not determined.

The CDR3 runs to 15 residues. The germline CDR1 and CDR2 sequences are MNHEY and SVGAGI. Trimming stripped 0 bases from V and 3 bases from J, with 9 bases between. This chain links TRBV6-5 with TRBJ1-5; D is undetermined. This clonotype originated in a male donor aged 60 or over with lung cancer. The sequences come from tissue from the jejunum, collected at autopsy. The CDR3 region has the DNA TGTGCCAGCAGTTACTCGGGCAGCCTCAATCAGCCCCAGCATTTT. Its protein is CASSYSGSLNQPQHF.